This T cell receptor beta chain was recovered during a study of T-cell reconstitution after alpha-beta-depleted transplantation in children (dated by TCRdb to the mid-2010s). In the study overall: Using TCR repertoire profiling, the study quantitatively followed how T-cell immune reconstitution unfolded in children after TCRalphabeta/CD19-depleted allogeneic hematopoietic cell transplantation.

Libraries were prepared through PCR. The reads were generated on an Illumina HiSeq 2500. To normalize quantification of the TCRbeta repertoire, the TCR libraries were built with molecular barcoding that relied on unique molecular identifiers. TCRdb reran the public reads through fastp at Q25 and MiXCR, keeping productive beta chains. Every CDR3 protein is listed once, alongside the most common genes and DNA of its rows. This sample has 350,000 to 500,000 distinct CDR3 sequences in its table, and 43% of those were observed once. Together, the top ten hold 27% of the sample. This clonotype has at least ten counts. It has no known antigen specificity. There are no base qualities to consult, and no much larger clone falls within one base. Here is what the overall study found, with its caveats: The apparently early recovery of alphabetaT-cell counts about two months after transplant reportedly depended on only several hundred rapidly expanded clones that came from non-depleted graft cells. The high TCRbeta diversity at day 60 in some patients was ascribed to recipient T cells and intrathymic progenitors that had survived conditioning. Hyperexpanded clone frequencies declined over subsequent months; after one year, T-cell counts and TCRbeta diversity were mostly attributed to newly produced T cells.

In the paper's terms, the treatment or condition label means: allogeneic hematopoietic cell transplantation with graft depleted of TCRalphabeta T cells and CD19 B cells. The children who served as transplant recipients had been given grafts of TCRalphabeta/CD19-depleted allogeneic hematopoietic cells. The sequenced sample was PBMCs, obtained before TCRalphabeta/CD19-depleted stem cell transplant. This clonotype was sampled from a girl aged 2 to 10 with aplastic anemia, due to receive a stem cell transplant.

In nucleotides, the sequence is TGTGCCAGCAGTTCGACCCCGGGACTAGCGGGAGGAGATGAGCAGTTCTTC. The resulting protein is CASSSTPGLAGGDEQFF. The chain was built from TRBV12-3 or TRBV12-4 and TRBJ2-1; the central 15 bases match TRBD2. Here V drops 4 bases and J drops 8 bases, and the junction holds 9 bases not matched to any gene. The CDR3 measures 17 amino acids from cysteine to phenylalanine. Only CDR3 DNA is held: 51 bases, read in frame from base 1.